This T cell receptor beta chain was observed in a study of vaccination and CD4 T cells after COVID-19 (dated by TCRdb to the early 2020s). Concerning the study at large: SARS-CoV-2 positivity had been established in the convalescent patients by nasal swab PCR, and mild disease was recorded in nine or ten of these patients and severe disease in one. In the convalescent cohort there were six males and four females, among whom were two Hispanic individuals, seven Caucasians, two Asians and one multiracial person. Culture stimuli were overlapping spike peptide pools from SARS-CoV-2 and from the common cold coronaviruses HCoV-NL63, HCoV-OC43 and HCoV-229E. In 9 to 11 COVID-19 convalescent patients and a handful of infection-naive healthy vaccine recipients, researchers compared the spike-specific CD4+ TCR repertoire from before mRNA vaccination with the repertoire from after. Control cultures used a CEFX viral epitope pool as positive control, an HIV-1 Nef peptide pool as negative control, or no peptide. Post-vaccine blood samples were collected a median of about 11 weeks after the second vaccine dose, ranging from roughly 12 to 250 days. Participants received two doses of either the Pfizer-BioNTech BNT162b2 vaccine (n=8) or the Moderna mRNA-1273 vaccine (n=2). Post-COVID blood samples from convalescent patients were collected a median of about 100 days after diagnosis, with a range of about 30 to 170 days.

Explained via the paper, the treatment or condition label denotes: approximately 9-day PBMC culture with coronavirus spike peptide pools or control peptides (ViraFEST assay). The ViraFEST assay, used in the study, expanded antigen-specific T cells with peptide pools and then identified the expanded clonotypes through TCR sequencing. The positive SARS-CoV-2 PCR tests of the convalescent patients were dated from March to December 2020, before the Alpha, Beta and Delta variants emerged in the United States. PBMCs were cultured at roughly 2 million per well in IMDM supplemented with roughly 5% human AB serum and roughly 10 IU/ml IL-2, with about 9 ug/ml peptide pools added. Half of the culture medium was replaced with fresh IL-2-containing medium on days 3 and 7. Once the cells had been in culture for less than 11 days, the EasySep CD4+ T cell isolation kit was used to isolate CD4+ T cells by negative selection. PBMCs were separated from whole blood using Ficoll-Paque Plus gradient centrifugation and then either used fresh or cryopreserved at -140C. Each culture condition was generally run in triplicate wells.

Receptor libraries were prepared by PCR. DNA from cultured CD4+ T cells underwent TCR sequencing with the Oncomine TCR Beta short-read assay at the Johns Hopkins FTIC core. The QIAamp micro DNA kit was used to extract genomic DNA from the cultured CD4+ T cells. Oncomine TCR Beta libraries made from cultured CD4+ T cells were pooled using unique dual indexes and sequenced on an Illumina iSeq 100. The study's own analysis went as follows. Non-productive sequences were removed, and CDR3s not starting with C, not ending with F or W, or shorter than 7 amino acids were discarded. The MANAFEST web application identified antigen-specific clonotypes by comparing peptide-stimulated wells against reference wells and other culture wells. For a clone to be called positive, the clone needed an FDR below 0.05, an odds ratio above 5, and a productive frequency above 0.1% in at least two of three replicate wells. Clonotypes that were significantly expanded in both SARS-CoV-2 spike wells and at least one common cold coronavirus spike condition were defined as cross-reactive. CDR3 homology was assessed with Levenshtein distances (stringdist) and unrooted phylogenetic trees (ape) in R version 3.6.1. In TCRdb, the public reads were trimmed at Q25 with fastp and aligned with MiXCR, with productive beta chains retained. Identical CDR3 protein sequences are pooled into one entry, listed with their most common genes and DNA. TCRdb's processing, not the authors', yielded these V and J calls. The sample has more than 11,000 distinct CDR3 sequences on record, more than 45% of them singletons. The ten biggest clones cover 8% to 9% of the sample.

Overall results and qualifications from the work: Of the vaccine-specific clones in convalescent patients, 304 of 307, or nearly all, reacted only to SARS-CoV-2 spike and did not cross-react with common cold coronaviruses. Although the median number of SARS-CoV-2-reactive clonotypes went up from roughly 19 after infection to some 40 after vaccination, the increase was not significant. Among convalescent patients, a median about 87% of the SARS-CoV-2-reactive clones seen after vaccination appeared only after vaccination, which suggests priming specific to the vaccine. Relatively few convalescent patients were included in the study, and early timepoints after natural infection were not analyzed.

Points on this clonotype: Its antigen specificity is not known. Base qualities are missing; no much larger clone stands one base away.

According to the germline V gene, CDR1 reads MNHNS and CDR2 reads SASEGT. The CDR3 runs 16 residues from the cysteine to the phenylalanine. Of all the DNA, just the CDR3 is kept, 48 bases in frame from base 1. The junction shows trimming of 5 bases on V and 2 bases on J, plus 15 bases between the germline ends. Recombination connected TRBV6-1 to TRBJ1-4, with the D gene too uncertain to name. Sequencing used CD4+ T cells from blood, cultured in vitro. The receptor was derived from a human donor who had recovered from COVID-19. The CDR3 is CASSPSVRMTNEKLFF. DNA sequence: TGTGCCAGCAGTCCTAGCGTAAGGATGACTAATGAAAAACTGTTTTTT.